These T cell receptor beta chains were read from a single sample in a study of CD8+CD57+ T cells in acquired aplastic anemia. TCRdb processed the reads anew with MiXCR; each CDR3 protein has one entry. The sample contains 35,000 to 45,000 distinct CDR3 sequences, roughly 65% of which appear only once. Sequenced input: sorted CD4+, CD8+, or CD8+CD57+ T cells (not recorded which) from PBMCs. The source is a human donor in good health, serving as a control. CDR3s include the opening cysteine and the closing phenylalanine or tryptophan. Each record gives: CDR3 length, D gene, V gene, J gene, clone size, CDR3 protein, CDR3 DNA. The D gene is left open where the match is weak. Clone size is given for some rows only: seen once, a few or many times, or a class if the clone is expanded.

cdr3_length: 16
d_call: TRBD1
v_call: TRBV15
j_call: TRBJ2-7
clone_size: medium-sized
cdr3_aa: CATSRDRTGSSYEQYF
cdr3_nt: TGTGCCACCAGCAGAGATCGGACAGGGAGCTCCTACGAGCAGTACTTC

cdr3_length: 12
d_call: .
v_call: TRBV2
j_call: TRBJ1-2
clone_size: .
cdr3_aa: CASSEAGDGYTF
cdr3_nt: TGTGCCAGCAGTGAGGCAGGGGATGGCTACACCTTC

cdr3_length: 17
d_call: .
v_call: TRBV10-3
j_call: TRBJ2-3
clone_size: .
cdr3_aa: CAISDIGRGPRADTQYF
cdr3_nt: TGTGCCATCAGTGATATAGGGCGGGGGCCGAGGGCAGATACGCAGTATTTT

cdr3_length: 13
d_call: .
v_call: TRBV7-8
j_call: TRBJ2-2
clone_size: medium-sized
cdr3_aa: CASSPTYTGELFF
cdr3_nt: TGTGCCAGCAGCCCGACTTACACCGGGGAGCTGTTTTTT

cdr3_length: 13
d_call: TRBD1
v_call: TRBV7-6
j_call: TRBJ2-4
clone_size: .
cdr3_aa: CASRPGQGVIQYF
cdr3_nt: TGTGCCAGCAGACCTGGACAGGGTGTCATTCAGTACTTC

cdr3_length: 14
d_call: .
v_call: TRBV7-6
j_call: TRBJ1-2
clone_size: .
cdr3_aa: CASSLGVPLGGYTF
cdr3_nt: TGTGCTAGCAGCTTGGGTGTTCCGCTGGGGGGCTACACCTTC

cdr3_length: 16
d_call: TRBD1
v_call: TRBV15
j_call: TRBJ2-3
clone_size: .
cdr3_aa: CATSRDRGQRPDTQYF
cdr3_nt: TGTGCCACCAGCAGAGATCGGGGACAGCGACCAGATACGCAGTATTTT

cdr3_length: 15
d_call: .
v_call: TRBV10-2
j_call: TRBJ2-1
clone_size: .
cdr3_aa: CASSGGESSYNEQFF
cdr3_nt: TGCGCCAGCAGTGGAGGGGAGAGCTCCTACAATGAGCAGTTCTTC

cdr3_length: 14
d_call: .
v_call: TRBV19
j_call: TRBJ1-6
clone_size: .
cdr3_aa: CASSMTPGVPPLHF
cdr3_nt: TGTGCCAGTAGTATGACCCCAGGGGTGCCACCCCTCCACTTT

cdr3_length: 15
d_call: TRBD1
v_call: TRBV19
j_call: TRBJ1-2
clone_size: many
cdr3_aa: CASSAGTGGSYGYTF
cdr3_nt: TGTGCCAGTAGTGCCGGGACAGGGGGTTCCTATGGCTACACCTTC

cdr3_length: 14
d_call: TRBD1
v_call: TRBV10-3
j_call: TRBJ2-7
clone_size: .
cdr3_aa: CAISGTGRMDEQYF
cdr3_nt: TGTGCCATCAGTGGGACAGGTAGGATGGACGAGCAGTACTTC

cdr3_length: 13
d_call: .
v_call: TRBV19
j_call: TRBJ2-7
clone_size: .
cdr3_aa: CASSMGKGTEQYF
cdr3_nt: TGTGCCAGTAGTATGGGGAAGGGTACCGAGCAGTACTTC

cdr3_length: 16
d_call: TRBD2
v_call: TRBV7-2
j_call: TRBJ2-5
clone_size: .
cdr3_aa: CASSLGLAGVSETQYF
cdr3_nt: TGTGCCAGCAGCCTAGGACTAGCGGGAGTTTCGGAGACCCAGTACTTC

cdr3_length: 14
d_call: .
v_call: TRBV29-1
j_call: TRBJ2-2
clone_size: .
cdr3_aa: CSVGGLGLAGELFF
cdr3_nt: TGCAGCGTTGGGGGTTTGGGGCTGGCCGGGGAGCTGTTTTTT

cdr3_length: 13
d_call: TRBD1
v_call: TRBV2
j_call: TRBJ1-2
clone_size: .
cdr3_aa: CASTRDSNYGYTF
cdr3_nt: TGTGCCAGCACTCGGGACAGCAACTATGGCTACACCTTC

cdr3_length: 16
d_call: TRBD2
v_call: TRBV20-1
j_call: TRBJ2-2
clone_size: once
cdr3_aa: CSARDSWTSRSGELVF
cdr3_nt: TGCAGCGCTAGAGATTCCTGGACTAGTCGGTCCGGGGAGCTGGTTTTT

cdr3_length: 17
d_call: .
v_call: TRBV10-3
j_call: TRBJ2-3
clone_size: few
cdr3_aa: CAISGRASGGNTDTQYF
cdr3_nt: TGTGCCATCAGTGGCCGCGCGTCGGGCGGGAACACAGATACGCAGTATTTT

cdr3_length: 12
d_call: .
v_call: TRBV7-2
j_call: TRBJ2-2
clone_size: once
cdr3_aa: CASRTSTGELFF
cdr3_nt: TGTGCCAGCCGGACTTCCACCGGGGAGCTGTTTTTT

cdr3_length: 16
d_call: .
v_call: TRBV9
j_call: TRBJ2-3
clone_size: many
cdr3_aa: CASSVGVAETTDTQYF
cdr3_nt: TGTGCCAGCAGCGTAGGGGTAGCGGAAACCACAGATACGCAGTATTTT

cdr3_length: 17
d_call: TRBD1
v_call: TRBV6-2/TRBV6-3
j_call: TRBJ1-6
clone_size: many
cdr3_aa: CASTLGQASSYNSPLHF
cdr3_nt: TGTGCCAGCACCCTCGGACAGGCATCCTCCTATAATTCACCCCTCCACTTT

cdr3_length: 15
d_call: .
v_call: TRBV19
j_call: TRBJ1-6
clone_size: .
cdr3_aa: CASSIGEQGNSPLHF
cdr3_nt: TGTGCCAGTAGTATAGGTGAACAAGGTAATTCACCCCTCCACTTT

cdr3_length: 15
d_call: .
v_call: TRBV7-8
j_call: TRBJ2-7
clone_size: many
cdr3_aa: CASSYLTGSSYEQYF
cdr3_nt: TGTGCCAGCAGTTACTTGACTGGGAGCTCCTACGAGCAGTACTTC

cdr3_length: 14
d_call: .
v_call: TRBV19
j_call: TRBJ1-6
clone_size: .
cdr3_aa: CASSEGARNSPLHF
cdr3_nt: TGTGCCAGTAGTGAAGGGGCGCGGAATTCACCCCTCCACTTT

cdr3_length: 12
d_call: .
v_call: TRBV7-3
j_call: TRBJ1-1
clone_size: once
cdr3_aa: CASSFRVDEAFF
cdr3_nt: TGTGCCAGCAGCTTTCGGGTTGATGAAGCTTTCTTT

cdr3_length: 11
d_call: .
v_call: TRBV24-1
j_call: TRBJ2-1
clone_size: .
cdr3_aa: CATSDRTEQFF
cdr3_nt: TGTGCCACCAGTGACAGGACCGAGCAGTTCTTC

cdr3_length: 11
d_call: .
v_call: TRBV7-7
j_call: TRBJ2-5
clone_size: .
cdr3_aa: CAGSLGETQYF
cdr3_nt: TGTGCTGGCAGCCTTGGTGAGACCCAGTACTTC

cdr3_length: 14
d_call: .
v_call: TRBV2
j_call: TRBJ2-5
clone_size: .
cdr3_aa: CASSEFRTEETQYF
cdr3_nt: TGTGCCAGCAGTGAATTTAGGACAGAAGAGACCCAGTACTTC

cdr3_length: 11
d_call: .
v_call: TRBV15
j_call: TRBJ1-6
clone_size: .
cdr3_aa: CATSSDSSLHF
cdr3_nt: TGTGCCACCAGCAGTGATTCATCCCTCCACTTT

cdr3_length: 15
d_call: TRBD1
v_call: TRBV5-1
j_call: TRBJ2-7
clone_size: .
cdr3_aa: CASSTRQGMSYEQYF
cdr3_nt: TGCGCCAGCAGCACAAGACAGGGGATGTCCTACGAGCAGTACTTC

cdr3_length: 15
d_call: TRBD1
v_call: TRBV2
j_call: TRBJ1-5
clone_size: .
cdr3_aa: CASSVRTGNRQPQHF
cdr3_nt: TGTGCCAGCAGCGTTCGGACAGGGAATCGCCAGCCCCAGCATTTT

cdr3_length: 12
d_call: .
v_call: TRBV7-9
j_call: TRBJ2-1
clone_size: few
cdr3_aa: CASSSGYNEQFF
cdr3_nt: TGTGCCAGCAGCTCAGGGTACAATGAGCAGTTCTTC

cdr3_length: 15
d_call: TRBD1
v_call: TRBV6-2/TRBV6-3
j_call: TRBJ1-6
clone_size: .
cdr3_aa: CASSYSGTAHSPLHF
cdr3_nt: TGTGCCAGCAGTTACTCCGGGACAGCACATTCACCCCTCCACTTT

cdr3_length: 14
d_call: TRBD1
v_call: TRBV13
j_call: TRBJ1-1
clone_size: many
cdr3_aa: CASSLQGAVTEAFF
cdr3_nt: TGTGCCAGCAGCCTACAGGGGGCAGTGACTGAAGCTTTCTTT

cdr3_length: 15
d_call: TRBD2
v_call: TRBV20-1
j_call: TRBJ2-3
clone_size: .
cdr3_aa: CSANQRGASTDTQYF
cdr3_nt: TGCAGTGCTAATCAGCGGGGGGCATCCACAGATACGCAGTATTTT

cdr3_length: 13
d_call: TRBD1
v_call: TRBV15
j_call: TRBJ1-1
clone_size: .
cdr3_aa: CATSRDRGTEAFF
cdr3_nt: TGTGCCACCAGCAGGGACAGGGGCACTGAAGCTTTCTTT

cdr3_length: 13
d_call: .
v_call: TRBV20-1
j_call: TRBJ2-1
clone_size: .
cdr3_aa: CSARAPNLYEQFF
cdr3_nt: TGCAGTGCTAGAGCACCAAACCTCTATGAGCAGTTCTTC

cdr3_length: 15
d_call: TRBD1
v_call: TRBV5-1
j_call: TRBJ2-3
clone_size: .
cdr3_aa: CASSSIPGQGDTQYF
cdr3_nt: TGCGCCAGCAGCTCTATCCCGGGACAGGGAGATACGCAGTATTTT

cdr3_length: 13
d_call: TRBD1
v_call: TRBV15
j_call: TRBJ1-4
clone_size: medium-sized
cdr3_aa: CATSPRDSEKLFF
cdr3_nt: TGTGCCACCAGCCCCCGGGACAGTGAAAAACTGTTTTTT

cdr3_length: 13
d_call: TRBD1
v_call: TRBV7-2
j_call: TRBJ1-2
clone_size: .
cdr3_aa: CASVRQGFYGYTF
cdr3_nt: TGTGCCAGCGTGAGACAGGGCTTCTATGGCTACACCTTC

cdr3_length: 15
d_call: TRBD2
v_call: TRBV25-1
j_call: TRBJ2-3
clone_size: .
cdr3_aa: CASSDYGGNTDTQYF
cdr3_nt: TGTGCCAGCAGTGATTACGGGGGGAACACAGATACGCAGTATTTT

cdr3_length: 16
d_call: TRBD1
v_call: TRBV19
j_call: TRBJ2-7
clone_size: medium-sized
cdr3_aa: CASSIGDGTGTYEQYF
cdr3_nt: TGTGCCAGTAGTATCGGCGACGGGACAGGGACCTACGAGCAGTACTTC

cdr3_length: 15
d_call: .
v_call: TRBV4-3
j_call: TRBJ1-2
clone_size: .
cdr3_aa: CASSQEVAGIYGYTF
cdr3_nt: TGCGCCAGCAGCCAAGAGGTAGCGGGGATCTATGGCTACACCTTC

cdr3_length: 14
d_call: .
v_call: TRBV15
j_call: TRBJ1-5
clone_size: .
cdr3_aa: CATSSGQINQPQHF
cdr3_nt: TGTGCCACCAGCAGTGGACAGATCAATCAGCCCCAGCATTTT

cdr3_length: 13
d_call: TRBD1
v_call: TRBV29-1
j_call: TRBJ2-7
clone_size: .
cdr3_aa: CSVPDRETYEQYF
cdr3_nt: TGCAGCGTCCCGGACAGGGAGACCTACGAGCAGTACTTC

cdr3_length: 17
d_call: TRBD1
v_call: TRBV19
j_call: TRBJ1-5
clone_size: .
cdr3_aa: CASSSTTGAYSNQPQHF
cdr3_nt: TGTGCCAGTAGTAGTACAACAGGGGCCTATAGCAATCAGCCCCAGCATTTT

cdr3_length: 13
d_call: .
v_call: TRBV7-9
j_call: TRBJ1-5
clone_size: .
cdr3_aa: CASSLTEGQPQHF
cdr3_nt: TGTGCCAGCAGCTTGACGGAGGGTCAGCCCCAGCATTTT

cdr3_length: 15
d_call: TRBD1
v_call: TRBV24-1
j_call: TRBJ1-2
clone_size: .
cdr3_aa: CATSGGTGWGYGYTF
cdr3_nt: TGTGCCACCAGTGGAGGGACAGGATGGGGTTATGGCTACACCTTC

cdr3_length: 17
d_call: TRBD1
v_call: TRBV5-1
j_call: TRBJ1-1
clone_size: .
cdr3_aa: CASSLGYSGGEYTEAFF
cdr3_nt: TGCGCCAGCAGCTTGGGGTACTCAGGGGGGGAATACACTGAAGCTTTCTTT

cdr3_length: 13
d_call: .
v_call: TRBV29-1
j_call: TRBJ1-1
clone_size: .
cdr3_aa: CSVGRALGTEAFF
cdr3_nt: TGCAGCGTTGGGAGGGCCCTAGGCACTGAAGCTTTCTTT

cdr3_length: 14
d_call: TRBD1
v_call: TRBV10-3
j_call: TRBJ2-7
clone_size: once
cdr3_aa: CAITPGQGSNEQYF
cdr3_nt: TGTGCCATCACACCCGGACAGGGGTCGAACGAGCAGTACTTC

cdr3_length: 14
d_call: .
v_call: TRBV4-3
j_call: TRBJ1-4
clone_size: many
cdr3_aa: CASTRVGTNEKLFF
cdr3_nt: TGCGCCAGCACCCGAGTGGGAACTAATGAAAAACTGTTTTTT

cdr3_length: 13
d_call: .
v_call: TRBV7-9
j_call: TRBJ1-4
clone_size: .
cdr3_aa: CASSLAILEKLFF
cdr3_nt: TGTGCCAGCAGCTTAGCCATATTGGAAAAACTGTTTTTT

cdr3_length: 19
d_call: TRBD1
v_call: TRBV25-1
j_call: TRBJ2-1
clone_size: .
cdr3_aa: CASSEGRITGGSSYNEQFF
cdr3_nt: TGTGCCAGCAGTGAAGGCCGGATCACAGGGGGCAGCTCCTACAATGAGCAGTTCTTC

cdr3_length: 12
d_call: .
v_call: TRBV24-1
j_call: TRBJ2-7
clone_size: few
cdr3_aa: CATSDPRGEQYF
cdr3_nt: TGTGCCACCAGTGACCCCAGGGGCGAGCAGTACTTC

cdr3_length: 14
d_call: TRBD1
v_call: TRBV10-3
j_call: TRBJ2-3
clone_size: .
cdr3_aa: CAIRPGQGQDTQYF
cdr3_nt: TGTGCCATCAGGCCGGGACAGGGACAGGATACGCAGTATTTT

cdr3_length: 14
d_call: .
v_call: TRBV19
j_call: TRBJ1-5
clone_size: once
cdr3_aa: CASRPPGTYQPQHF
cdr3_nt: TGTGCCAGCCGCCCCCCTGGGACATATCAGCCCCAGCATTTT

cdr3_length: 15
d_call: TRBD1
v_call: TRBV2
j_call: TRBJ1-2
clone_size: .
cdr3_aa: CASRTGQVPNYGYTF
cdr3_nt: TGTGCCAGCAGAACGGGACAGGTGCCTAACTATGGCTACACCTTC

cdr3_length: 13
d_call: .
v_call: TRBV20-1
j_call: TRBJ2-1
clone_size: medium-sized
cdr3_aa: CSAREADYNEQFF
cdr3_nt: TGCAGTGCTAGAGAGGCCGATTATAATGAGCAGTTCTTC

cdr3_length: 12
d_call: .
v_call: TRBV27
j_call: TRBJ2-1
clone_size: many
cdr3_aa: CASSPSGNEQFF
cdr3_nt: TGTGCCAGCAGTCCAAGTGGCAATGAGCAGTTCTTC

cdr3_length: 13
d_call: TRBD1
v_call: TRBV19
j_call: TRBJ1-1
clone_size: .
cdr3_aa: CASSRDRFSEAFF
cdr3_nt: TGTGCCAGTAGCCGGGACAGATTTTCCGAAGCTTTCTTT